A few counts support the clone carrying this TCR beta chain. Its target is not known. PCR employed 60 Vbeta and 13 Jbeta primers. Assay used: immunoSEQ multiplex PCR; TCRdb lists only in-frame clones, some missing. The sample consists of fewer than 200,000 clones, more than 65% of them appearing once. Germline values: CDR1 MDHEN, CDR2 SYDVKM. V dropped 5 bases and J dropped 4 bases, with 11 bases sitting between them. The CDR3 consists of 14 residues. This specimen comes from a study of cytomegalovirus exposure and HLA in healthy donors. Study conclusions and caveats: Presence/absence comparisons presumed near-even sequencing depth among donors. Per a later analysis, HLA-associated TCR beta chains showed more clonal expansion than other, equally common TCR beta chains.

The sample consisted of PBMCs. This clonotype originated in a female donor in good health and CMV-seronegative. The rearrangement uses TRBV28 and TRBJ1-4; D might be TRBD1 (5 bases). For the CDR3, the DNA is TGTGCCAGCAGTGTCCAGGGCTATAATGAAAAACTGTTTTTT. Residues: CASSVQGYNEKLFF.